This T cell receptor (beta chain) derives from a study of human T cells and chemical hapten exposure. Study information: On about 2 cm by about 2 cm of upper inner arm skin, sensitization was performed with 2% DPC. Upper back patch tests used 0.01% DPC, scored after 6 days. Patients, predominantly female, presented with alopecia areata, totalis or universalis.

Described time point: patch test 1, 2 weeks after DPC sensitization. The treatment denotes: therapeutic diphenylcyclopropenone sensitization with weekly scalp DPC. In the original workflow: A typical sample had 95,638 TCRs, with roughly 20,000 to 700,000 overall. Each CDR3 protein gets one entry after TCRdb re-called the RACE reads with MiXCR. The V and J calls come from TCRdb's annotation, not from the publication. Here the sample spans roughly 180,000 distinct CDR3 sequences, 20% to 25% being singletons. Between the trimmed V and J ends, which lost 6 bases and 0 bases, there was a span of 6 bases. Germline assignment: CDR1 ENHRY and CDR2 SYGVKD. The CDR3 runs 12 residues.

This clonotype originated in a woman aged 45-65 years with alopecia areata. Some clones in this sample may be carry-over from other donors' samples. The material sequenced was whole blood, taken in connection with sensitization to the hapten diphenylcyclopropenone (DPC). This chain links TRBV10-3 with TRBJ2-7; D not certain. CDR3 sequence reads: CAISPSSYEQYF. The CDR3 DNA is TGTGCCATCAGCCCTAGCTCCTACGAGCAGTACTTC.